The source of this T cell receptor beta chain is a study of Graves' ophthalmopathy and Graves' hyperthyroidism. Findings and limits, study-wide: For separating ophthalmopathy from stable hyperthyroidism, a 13-signature model gave roughly 90% sensitivity and 80% to 84% specificity. Also, most clonotypes expanded in the thyroid above 0.001 frequency appeared in blood.

The TCR beta CDR3 regions underwent amplification from RNA transcripts. Following a first-round RT-PCR that used HTBI primers, a second-round multiplex PCR was carried out. From the multiplex PCR reads, TCRdb called clonotypes with MiXCR, one entry per CDR3 protein. This sample has 200,000 to 250,000 distinct CDR3 sequences, with roughly 21% found just once. CDR1 is MNHNS, CDR2 SASEGT, per germline. This CDR3 comprises 15 residues. The V gene lost 6 bases and the J gene lost 2 bases, with 17 bases spanning the gap. This clonotype was seen many times. Its antigen is unknown. Sequencing was done on a sample of peripheral blood. The TCR originated in a woman in her fifties or sixties with Graves' ophthalmopathy. The gene calls are TRBV6-1 and TRBJ2-7, with a weak D call TRBD1 (6 bases). The CDR3 DNA follows: TGTGCCAGCAGCGACCCCTGGGACACCCCCTACGAGCAGTACTTC. Amino acids: CASSDPWDTPYEQYF.